This T cell receptor (beta chain) comes out of a study of blood T cell repertoires in COVID-19. The method was immunoSEQ multiplex PCR; TCRdb's version includes in-frame clones alone and lacks a portion of them. The data contain about 100,000 clones, almost 80% of them singletons. The clonotype comes from an older woman with acute or convalescent COVID-19. What was sequenced was peripheral blood.

The CDR3 DNA is TGTGCCAGCAGCCAAACCGGAGGGGCCTACAATCAGCCCCAGCATTTT. It specifies CASSQTGGAYNQPQHF. The rearrangement joins TRBV6-2 or TRBV6-3 to TRBJ1-5, with D possibly being TRBD1 (5 bases). This CDR3 has 16 amino acids. Germline V gene lookup returns CDR1 MNHEY and CDR2 SVGEGT. V was clipped by 6 bases and J by 3 bases, with 18 bases between them.